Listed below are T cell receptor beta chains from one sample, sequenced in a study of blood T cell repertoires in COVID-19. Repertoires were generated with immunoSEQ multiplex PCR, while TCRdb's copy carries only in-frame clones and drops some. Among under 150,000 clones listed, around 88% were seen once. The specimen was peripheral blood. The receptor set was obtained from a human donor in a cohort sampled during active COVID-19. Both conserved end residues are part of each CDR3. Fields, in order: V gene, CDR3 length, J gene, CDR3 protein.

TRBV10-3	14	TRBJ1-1	CAISGQGMNTEAFF
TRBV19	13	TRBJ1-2	CASSKGTRYGYTF
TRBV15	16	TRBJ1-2	CATSRDGTGARYGYTF
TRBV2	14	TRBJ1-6	CAGAEGARNSPLHF
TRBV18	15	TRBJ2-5	CASSPGTSNQETQYF
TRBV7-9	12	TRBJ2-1	CASSASMSYQFF
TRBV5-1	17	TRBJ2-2	CASSESTWQGSTGELFF
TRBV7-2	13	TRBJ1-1	CASSLSWNTEAFF
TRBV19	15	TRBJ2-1	CASSIAGGAYNEQFF
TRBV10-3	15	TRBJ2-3	CAISEEVSGADTQYF
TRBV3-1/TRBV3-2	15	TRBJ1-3	CASSQQGRTGNTIYF
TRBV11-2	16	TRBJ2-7	CASSYSGGQVSYEQYF
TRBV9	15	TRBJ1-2	CASSFRDSDSHGYTF
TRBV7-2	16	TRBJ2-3	CASSIRTGGNTDTQYF
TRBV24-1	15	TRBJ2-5	CATSDPTGYQETQYF
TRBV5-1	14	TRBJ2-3	CASSPGTHRDTQYF